The present T cell receptor beta chain was sequenced within a study of T-cell reconstitution after alpha-beta-depleted transplantation in children. From germline, CDR1 is SGHRS and CDR2 YFSETQ. V lost 1 base to trimming and J lost 1 base, with 6 bases between them. The CDR3 length is 14 residues. This clonotype has at least ten counts. Its antigen is currently unknown. TCRbeta library construction was performed incorporating unique molecular identifiers. TCRdb fed the PCR reads into MiXCR, producing one record per CDR3 protein. The sample lists about a million distinct CDR3 sequences, roughly 29% seen once, with roughly 30% in the top ten. Study-wide findings and caveats: Some patients owed their high day-60 TCRbeta diversity to surviving recipient T cells and thymic progenitors. By about two months after transplant, alpha-beta T cells reportedly arose from several hundred graft clones that had expanded.

This material consisted of PBMCs, mostly from graft donor cells, taken 360 days after TCRalphabeta/CD19-depleted stem cell transplant. The rearrangement links TRBV5-1 to TRBJ1-5, with D possibly TRBD1 on 5 matching bases. The sequence was obtained from a boy in the first two years of life who had a stem cell transplant for SCID, so the T cells may come from the graft donor. Here the CDR3 DNA reads TGCGCCAGCAGCTTGACAGGCAGCAATCAGCCCCAGCATTTT. This translates into CASSLTGSNQPQHF.